The clone carrying this T cell receptor (beta chain) was recorded a few times. The antigen is not known. A second PCR of 7 to 11 cycles used a sample-barcoded 5' primer and a J-beta primer mix. TCRdb ran MiXCR on the 5' RACE reads and lists one entry per CDR3 protein. The table shows 600,000 to 850,000 distinct CDR3 sequences, with roughly two fifths occurring only once. The donors, healthy Caucasians from Russia, were aged about 6 to 95. Peripheral blood, approximately 10 milliliters per donor, was collected. The sample originates from a study of blood T cells in healthy people across ages. The CDR3 is 15 amino acids. Germline assignment: CDR1 MNHEY and CDR2 SVGAGI. The V and J ends lost 6 bases and 7 bases, in that order; junction bases with no gene match: 11. Findings of the study overall: A conclusive naive versus antigen-experienced comparison was prevented by the unsorted PBMCs.

This chain joins TRBV6-5 and TRBJ1-5; 8 bases map to TRBD1. This TCR was sampled from a woman aged 55-70 years in good health. The sample consisted of blood. For the CDR3, the DNA is TGTGCCAGCAGCCCCGGACAGGGTAGGGACCAGCCCCAGCATTTT. This translates into CASSPGQGRDQPQHF.